These 16 T cell receptor beta chains were sequenced from one sample in a study of molecular identifiers for immune sequencing clone quantification. TCRdb fed the PCR reads into MiXCR, producing one record per CDR3 protein. The sample holds 300,000 to 350,000 distinct CDR3 sequences; over 20% are singletons and the top ten take approximately 0.8%. The sequencing input was naive CD8+ T cells from blood, with Jurkat cell RNA spiked in. Subset indicated: FACS-sorted CD8+CD4-CCR7+CD45RA+ naive T cells. Receptors originate from a human donor in good health. Some libraries in this study had Jurkat cell RNA spiked in.

Concerning this clonotype: Without the conserved terminal phenylalanine or tryptophan, this CDR3 likely stems from a read error. The chain employs TRBV9 and TRBJ2-5, with a tentative D call TRBD2 (6 bases). The CDR3 is made up of 16 amino acids. Trimming stripped 7 bases from V and 4 bases from J, with 23 bases between. Germline lookup yields CDR1 SGDLS and CDR2 YYNGEE. This chain's CDR3 is CASCARRLGAGETQYL. Here the CDR3 DNA reads TGTGCCAGCTGCGCCCGACGACTAGGGGCCGGAGAGACCCAGTACCTC.

The J gene is TRBJ2-7, the V gene TRBV9; perhaps TRBD1 as D (6 bases). Germline V gene sequence: CDR1 SGDLS, CDR2 YYNGEE. The CDR3 totals 15 residues. Trimming removed 1 base from V and 2 bases from J, with 13 bases in between. The CDR3 bases are TGTGCCAGCAGCGTATCTGGGGGCAGAACCTACGAGCAGTACTTC. Amino acids: CASSVSGGRTYEQYF. The whole variable domain, filled in from reference TRBV9 and TRBJ2-7, reads DSGVTQTPKHLITATGQRVTLRCSPRSGDLSVYWYQQSLDQGLQFLIQYYNGEERAKGNILERFSAQQFPDLHSELNLSSLELGDSALYFCASSVSGGRTYEQYFGPGTRLTVT.

This clonotype is a singleton in its sample. This may be a read error: a much more frequent sequence differs by one nucleotide. The chain joins TRBV7-6 to TRBJ1-1, with a weak D call TRBD1 (6 bases). The germline V gene encodes CDR1 SGHVS and CDR2 FNYEAQ. This CDR3 is 15 amino acids long. CDR3 in amino acids: CASGFIGGAGTGAFF. In nucleotides, the CDR3 is TGTGCCAGCGGATTCATCGGGGGGGCCGGGACTGGAGCTTTCTTT. Complete variable domain (other parts from reference TRBV7-6 and TRBJ1-1): GAGVSQSPRYKVTKRGQDVALRCDPISGHVSLYWYRQALGQGPEFLTYFNYEAQQDKSGLPNDRFSAERPEGSISTLTIQRTEQRDSAMYRCASGFIGGAGTGAFFGQGTRLTVV.

This clonotype has at least ten counts. This rearrangement joins TRBV27 to TRBJ1-5, with TRBD1 as a possible D gene (5 bases). V gave up 8 bases and J gave up 3 bases, with 8 bases separating them. CDR1 is MNHEY and CDR2 is SMNVEV in the germline V gene (reference sequence). The CDR3 runs 12 residues. CDR3 sequence reads: CASGASNQPQHF. The DNA for the CDR3 is TGTGCCAGCGGGGCTTCCAATCAGCCCCAGCATTTT.

The table lists this clonotype with a count of one. A much larger clone lies a single base off, so this may be a read error. The chain uses TRBV4-1 and TRBJ1-1, with D perhaps TRBD1 (5 bases). The V gene lost 3 bases and the J gene lost 4 bases, with 12 bases spanning the gap. Per the germline V gene, CDR1 is MGHRA and CDR2 is YSYEKL. CDR3 size: 14 residues. Here the CDR3 reads CASSQAFGGTEAFF. CDR3 nucleotides: TGCGCCAGCAGCCAGGCGTTTGGGGGCACTGAAGCTTTCTTT.

In its sample, this clonotype was seen many times. The chain combines TRBV7-2 with TRBJ2-7; the D is unclear. Germline V gene lookup returns CDR1 SGHTA and CDR2 FQGNSA. The CDR3 is made up of 13 amino acids. V dropped 1 base and J dropped 7 bases, with 11 bases sitting between them. The CDR3 coding sequence is TGTGCCAGCAGCTTAGTCATTCTCGGAGAGCAGTACTTC. Translated, it gives CASSLVILGEQYF.

Comment on this clonotype: This may come from a read error, since a much larger clone is one base off. In this CDR3 the conserved last residue, phenylalanine or tryptophan, is missing, so a read error is likely. The chain combines TRBV7-6 with TRBJ1-4, with D perhaps matching TRBD1 (5 bases). Germline assignment: CDR1 SGHVS and CDR2 FNYEAQ. CDR3 length equals 16 residues. V gave up 5 bases and J gave up 1 base, with 14 bases separating them. The CDR3 loop is CASSEFGAQTNEKLFL. DNA for the CDR3: TGTGCCAGCAGCGAATTCGGGGCCCAAACTAATGAAAAACTGTTTCTT.

This clonotype was detected ten times or more. The gene calls are TRBV19 and TRBJ2-3; D remains ambiguous. Per the germline V gene, CDR1 is LNHDA and CDR2 is SQIVND (reference sequence). Trimming took 6 bases from V and 6 from J, leaving 10 bases between them. The CDR3 has 12 residues. The DNA for the CDR3 is TGTGCCAGTAGCGAAGAAGAGGATACGCAGTATTTT. Residues: CASSEEEDTQYF.

As regards this clonotype: Relative to the germline gene, one junction end is altered; a read error may explain this. The chain couples TRBV19 to TRBJ2-1; D remains ambiguous. The CDR3 length is 16 residues. Germline CDR1 LNHDA, CDR2 SQIVND (reference sequence). CDR3 in DNA: TGTGCCAGTAGTATGGGTGACCGAAGCTCCTACAATAAGCAGTTCTTC. Protein sequence: CASSMGDRSSYNKQFF.

This clonotype appeared many times. The chain is built from TRBV12-3 or TRBV12-4 and TRBJ2-2; a weak D match, TRBD1 (6 bases). The CDR3 has 14 amino acids. The V end lost 5 bases, the J end lost 6 bases, and 13 bases lay between the germline ends. CDR3 DNA: TGTGCCAGCAGTAGAACAGGGTTCGCCGGGGAGCTGTTTTTT. The encoded protein is CASSRTGFAGELFF.

This clonotype was picked up many times. DNA for the CDR3: TGCGCCAGCAGCCAAGAGGGCGGATTTCGAGCAGATACGCAGTATTTT. Protein: CASSQEGGFRADTQYF. V and J are TRBV4-3 and TRBJ2-3; no definite D call. Germline CDR1 LGHNA, CDR2 YSLEER. Trimming removed 0 bases from V and 4 bases from J, with 14 bases in between. CDR3 length: 16 amino acids.

As to this clonotype: A much larger clone is a single base away; this may be a read error. The V gene is TRBV12-3 or TRBV12-4, the J gene TRBJ2-7; 9 bases agree with TRBD1. CDR3 size: 14 residues. V was clipped by 7 bases and J by 7 bases; unmatched bases: 11. CDR3 amino acids: CASTSGTGLWEQYF. CDR3 DNA: TGTGCCAGCACTTCCGGGACAGGGCTTTGGGAGCAGTACTTC.

This clonotype was counted ten times or more. The CDR3 DNA sequence: TGTGCCAGCAGCTTAGCTTGGGGCGGCAATCAGCCCCAGCATTTT. Protein sequence: CASSLAWGGNQPQHF. The chain recombines TRBV7-8 with TRBJ1-5; TRBD1 is a possible D gene (5 bases). The CDR3 has 15 amino acids. Trimming took off 0 bases at V and 2 bases at J, with 8 bases between the two ends. Germline V lookup: CDR1 SGHVS, CDR2 FQNEAQ.

The chain uses TRBV10-2 and TRBJ2-3; 8 bases match TRBD2. The V gene's germline CDR1 is WSHSY and CDR2 SAAADI. V lost 2 bases, J lost 0 bases, and 1 base stayed unmatched. The CDR3 length is 15 residues. The CDR3 is CASSESGGSTDTQYF. The CDR3 bases are TGCGCCAGCAGTGAGAGCGGGGGTAGCACAGATACGCAGTATTTT.

Notes on this clonotype: Being one base from a much bigger clone, this may be a read error. The CDR3 DNA follows: TGTGCCAGTAGTGGCCGGGACAGGTTGGTCACTGAAGCTTTCTTT. Protein sequence: CASSGRDRLVTEAFF. The chain is built from TRBV19 and TRBJ1-1, with 8 bases matching TRBD1. Germline CDR1 and CDR2: LNHDA and SQIVND (reference sequence). The CDR3 has 15 residues. V lost 5 bases to trimming and J lost 4 bases; unmatched junction nucleotides: 9. The full variable domain, with the rest looked up from reference TRBV19 and TRBJ1-1, is DGGITQSPKYLFRKEGQNVTLSCEQNLNHDAMYWYRQDPGQGLRLIYYSQIVNDFQKGDIAEGYSVSREKKESFPLTVTSAQKNPTAFYLCASSGRDRLVTEAFFGQGTRLTVV.

The table lists this clonotype with a count of one. Germline is not matched at one junction end, which may reflect a read error. The chain employs TRBV3-1 and TRBJ1-1, with D perhaps matching TRBD1 (5 bases). Germline CDR1 is LGHDT and CDR2 is YNNKEL (reference sequence). This CDR3 is built from 15 residues. The CDR3 region is CASSQAGYGNTEAFF. The CDR3, as DNA: TGTGCCAGCAGCCAAGCAGGGTATGGAAACACTGAAGCCTTCTTT.